This T cell receptor (beta chain) is drawn from a study of blood T cell repertoires in COVID-19. For the study at large: Samples came from the United States, Italy and Spain, spanning acute and convalescent COVID-19. Nucleic acid was either cDNA or gDNA, and it came from T cells, B-cell-depleted T cells, or PBMCs.

Original processing methods: For nucleated cells, counts were estimated from reference gene primer amplification. Profiled with immunoSEQ multiplex PCR; TCRdb holds only in-frame clones, not every one. Clone size and the V and J calls come from that table; the DNA yielded D and trimming. The sample consists of approximately 190,000 clones, roughly 80% of them appearing once. Germline V gene data show CDR1 as SGHNT and CDR2 as YYREEE (reference sequence). With V trimmed by 4 bases and J by 3 bases, 16 bases remained unmatched. The CDR3 is made up of 20 amino acids. This sequence was found in a man aged 25-45 years with active or convalescent COVID-19. The rearrangement joins TRBV5-4 to TRBJ2-1; TRBD2 matches at 13 bases. The source material was peripheral blood. CDR3 sequence: CASSGEGLAGAPLNYNEQFF. In DNA form, the CDR3 reads TGTGCCAGCAGCGGGGAAGGACTAGCGGGGGCCCCACTGAACTACAATGAGCAGTTCTTC.